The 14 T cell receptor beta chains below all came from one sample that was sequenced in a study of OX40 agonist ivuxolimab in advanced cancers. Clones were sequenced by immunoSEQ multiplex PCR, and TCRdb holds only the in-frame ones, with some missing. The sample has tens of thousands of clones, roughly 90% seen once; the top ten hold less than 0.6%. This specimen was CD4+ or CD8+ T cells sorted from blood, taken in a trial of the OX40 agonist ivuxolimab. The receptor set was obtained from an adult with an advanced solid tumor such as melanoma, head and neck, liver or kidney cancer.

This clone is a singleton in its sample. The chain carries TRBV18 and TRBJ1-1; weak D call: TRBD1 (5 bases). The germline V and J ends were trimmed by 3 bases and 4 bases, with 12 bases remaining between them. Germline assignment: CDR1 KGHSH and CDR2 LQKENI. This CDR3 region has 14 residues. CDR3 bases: TGTGCCAGCTCACCCGGGGGAACGGTCACTGAAGCTTTCTTT. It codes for CASSPGGTVTEAFF.

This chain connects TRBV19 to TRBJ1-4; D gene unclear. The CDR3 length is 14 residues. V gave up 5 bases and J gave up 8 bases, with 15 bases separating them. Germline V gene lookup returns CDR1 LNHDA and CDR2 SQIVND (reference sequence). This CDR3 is CASSWRLTEEKLFF. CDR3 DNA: TGTGCCAGTAGTTGGCGCCTGACGGAAGAAAAACTGTTTTTT.

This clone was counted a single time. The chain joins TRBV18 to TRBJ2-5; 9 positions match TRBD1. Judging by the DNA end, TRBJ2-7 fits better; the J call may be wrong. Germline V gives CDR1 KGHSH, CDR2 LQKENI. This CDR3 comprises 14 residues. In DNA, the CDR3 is TGTGCCAGCTCTCCCGGGACAGGGTTTTACGAGCAGTACTTC. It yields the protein CASSPGTGFYEQYF.

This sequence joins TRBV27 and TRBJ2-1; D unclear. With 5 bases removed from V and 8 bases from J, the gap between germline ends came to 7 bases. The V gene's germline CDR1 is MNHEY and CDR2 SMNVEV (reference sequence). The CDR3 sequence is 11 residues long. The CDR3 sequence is CASSTLDEQFF. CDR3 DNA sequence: TGTGCCAGCAGTACCCTAGATGAGCAGTTCTTC.

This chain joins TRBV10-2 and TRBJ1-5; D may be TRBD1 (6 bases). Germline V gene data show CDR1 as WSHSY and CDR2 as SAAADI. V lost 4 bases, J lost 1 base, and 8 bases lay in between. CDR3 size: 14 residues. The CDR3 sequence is CASSVQGSNQPQHF. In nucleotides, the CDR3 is TGCGCCAGCAGTGTTCAGGGGAGCAATCAGCCCCAGCATTTT.

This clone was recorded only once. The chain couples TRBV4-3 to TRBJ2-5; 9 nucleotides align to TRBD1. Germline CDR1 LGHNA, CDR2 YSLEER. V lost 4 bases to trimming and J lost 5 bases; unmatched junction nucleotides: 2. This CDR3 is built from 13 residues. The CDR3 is CASSRQGGETQYF. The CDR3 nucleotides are TGCGCCAGCAGCCGACAGGGGGGCGAGACCCAGTACTTC.

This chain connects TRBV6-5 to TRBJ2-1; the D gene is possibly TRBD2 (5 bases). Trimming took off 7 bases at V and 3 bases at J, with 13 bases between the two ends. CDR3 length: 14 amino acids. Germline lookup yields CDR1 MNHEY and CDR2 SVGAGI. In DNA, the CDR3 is TGTGCCAGCACCGCTAGCAGACGCTACAATGAGCAGTTCTTC. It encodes CASTASRRYNEQFF.

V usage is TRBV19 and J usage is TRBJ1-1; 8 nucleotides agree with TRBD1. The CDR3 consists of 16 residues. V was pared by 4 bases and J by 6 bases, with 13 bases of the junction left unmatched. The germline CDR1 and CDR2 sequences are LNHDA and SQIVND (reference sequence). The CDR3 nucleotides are TGTGCCAGTAGTACCTATGACAGGGGAGATTTAGCTGAAGCTTTCTTT. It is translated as CASSTYDRGDLAEAFF.

The CDR3 nucleotides are TGTGCCAGCAGTAGGGGCCTCTATGAGCAGTTCTTC. Its translation: CASSRGLYEQFF. V gene TRBV5-8 combines with J gene TRBJ2-1; D is perhaps TRBD1 (5 bases). The length of the CDR3 is 12 residues. The germline gives CDR1 SGHTS, CDR2 YDEGEE. Trimming stripped 5 bases from V and 8 bases from J, with 11 bases between. Looking up the rest from reference TRBV5-8 and TRBJ2-1 gives the full variable domain: EAGVTQSPTHLIKTRGQQATLRCSPISGHTSVYWYQQALGLGLQFLLWYDEGEERNRGNFPPRFSGRQFPNYSSELNVNALELEDSALYLCASSRGLYEQFFGPGTRLTVL.

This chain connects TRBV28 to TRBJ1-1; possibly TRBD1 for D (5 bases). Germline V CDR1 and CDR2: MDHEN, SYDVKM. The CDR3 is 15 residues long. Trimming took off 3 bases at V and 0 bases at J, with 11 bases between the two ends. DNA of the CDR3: TGTGCCAGCAGTTTTTATCACAGGATGAACACTGAAGCTTTCTTT. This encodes CASSFYHRMNTEAFF.

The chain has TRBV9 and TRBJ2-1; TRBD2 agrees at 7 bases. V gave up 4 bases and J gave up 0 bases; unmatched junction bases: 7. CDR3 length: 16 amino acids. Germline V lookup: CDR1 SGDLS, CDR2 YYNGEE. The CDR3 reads CASSFSSGSSYNEQFF. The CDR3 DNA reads TGTGCCAGCAGCTTCTCTAGCGGAAGCTCCTACAATGAGCAGTTCTTC.

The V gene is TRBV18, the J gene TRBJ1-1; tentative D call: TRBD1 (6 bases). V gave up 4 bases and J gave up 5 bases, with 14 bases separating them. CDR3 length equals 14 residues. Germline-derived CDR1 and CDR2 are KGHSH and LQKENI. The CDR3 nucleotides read TGTGCCAGCTCACGAGCGGGGAGGGGGACTGAAGCTTTCTTT. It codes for CASSRAGRGTEAFF.

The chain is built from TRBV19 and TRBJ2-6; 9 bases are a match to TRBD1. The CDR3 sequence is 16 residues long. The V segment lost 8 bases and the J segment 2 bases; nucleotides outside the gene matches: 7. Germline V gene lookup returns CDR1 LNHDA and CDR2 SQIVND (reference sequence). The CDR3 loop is CASWSRDRAGANVLTF. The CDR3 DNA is TGTGCCAGTTGGTCCCGGGACAGGGCTGGGGCCAACGTCCTGACTTTC.

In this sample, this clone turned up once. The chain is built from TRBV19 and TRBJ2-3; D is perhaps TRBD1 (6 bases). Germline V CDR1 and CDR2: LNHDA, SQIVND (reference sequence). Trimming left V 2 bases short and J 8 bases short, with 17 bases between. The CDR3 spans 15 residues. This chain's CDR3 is CASSISRGTGTTQYF. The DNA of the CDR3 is TGTGCCAGTAGTATATCCCGGGGAACAGGGACTACGCAGTATTTT. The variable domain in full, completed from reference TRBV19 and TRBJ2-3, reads DGGITQSPKYLFRKEGQNVTLSCEQNLNHDAMYWYRQDPGQGLRLIYYSQIVNDFQKGDIAEGYSVSREKKESFPLTVTSAQKNPTAFYLCASSISRGTGTTQYFGPGTRLTVL.